Below are 6 T cell receptor beta chains sequenced from a single sample in a study of cytomegalovirus exposure and HLA in healthy donors. PCR employed 60 Vbeta and 13 Jbeta primers. Using immunoSEQ multiplex PCR, the repertoire was profiled, and TCRdb retains in-frame clones only, with some absent. The sample lists about 130,000 clones, 65% to 85% occurring once. The sample consisted of PBMCs. These receptors all come from a woman aged 40 to 50 in good health and CMV-seronegative.

The chain joins TRBV5-1 to TRBJ1-1; 9 positions agree with TRBD1. Germline values: CDR1 SGHRS, CDR2 YFSETQ. The trim removed 4 bases at V and 7 bases at J, leaving 8 bases unmatched. CDR3 length: 14 amino acids. DNA of the CDR3: TGCGCCAGCAGCCCGGGGACAGGGTACGTTGAAGCTTTCTTT. It translates to CASSPGTGYVEAFF.

This chain links TRBV18 with TRBJ2-7; D is possibly TRBD1 (5 bases). V gave up 4 bases and J gave up 2 bases, with 15 bases separating them. Per the germline V gene, CDR1 is KGHSH and CDR2 is LQKENI. The CDR3 spans 15 residues. The CDR3 DNA reads TGTGCCAGCTCACTTCAAGGGGCGGTTCCCTACGAGCAGTACTTC. Its protein is CASSLQGAVPYEQYF.

The genes are TRBV27 and TRBJ1-5, with D tentatively TRBD1 (6 bases). The CDR3 is 15 amino acids. Germline V gene sequence: CDR1 MNHEY, CDR2 SMNVEV (reference sequence). V was clipped by 3 bases and J by 4 bases, with 13 bases between them. CDR3 nucleotide sequence: TGTGCCAGCAGTTTCCGGGGGGCGGTTAATCAGCCCCAGCATTTT. Translating it yields CASSFRGAVNQPQHF.

J is TRBJ1-6 and V is TRBV10-2; TRBD1 agrees at 8 bases. The CDR3 runs 14 residues. The germline V gene has CDR1 WSHSY and CDR2 SAAADI. The ends lost 6 bases at V and 7 bases at J; junction bases unmatched: 5. CDR3 region: CASSGTGENSPLHF. CDR3 DNA: TGCGCCAGCAGCGGGACAGGCGAAAATTCACCCCTCCACTTT.

V gene TRBV29-1 combines with J gene TRBJ1-2; D ambiguous. The germline V gene has CDR1 SQVTM and CDR2 ANQGSEA. The V end lost 0 bases, the J end lost 4 bases, and 6 bases lay between the germline ends. This CDR3 comprises 12 residues. CDR3 nucleotide sequence: TGCAGCGTTGAAGACAGACTCTATGGCTACACCTTC. Amino acids: CSVEDRLYGYTF.

This clone was detected a few times. The chain has TRBV30 and TRBJ1-5; 9 nucleotides align to TRBD1. Germline-derived CDR1 and CDR2 are GTSNPN and SVGIG (reference sequence). Trimming removed 0 bases from V and 2 bases from J; junction bases left unmatched: 5. The CDR3 covers 16 residues. CDR3 protein: CAWSVRRTGGNQPQHF. DNA of the CDR3: TGTGCCTGGAGTGTGCGCCGGACAGGGGGCAATCAGCCCCAGCATTTT.